One TCR beta chain is described in this entry. Its target is not known. This CDR3 spans 15 amino acids. V gave up 2 bases and J gave up 11 bases, with 19 bases separating them. Germline lookup yields CDR1 KGHSH and CDR2 LQKENI. This specimen comes from a study of OX40 agonist ivuxolimab in advanced cancers. In the study overall: Past anti-PD-1, anti-PD-L1 or anti-CTLA-4 therapy was accepted, and roughly 37% had received some.

Produced via immunoSEQ multiplex PCR; TCRdb's table is partial and in-frame only. Of about 58,000 clones in the sample, less than 85% were seen once. The timepoints at which blood was sampled were baseline, cycle 4 day 1, and cycle 7 day 1. Regarding the study as a whole: The expanded peripheral T cells' antigen specificity was not determined.

The specimen was CD4+ or CD8+ T cells sorted from blood, collected in a trial of the OX40 agonist ivuxolimab. The chain has TRBV18 and TRBJ1-5, with a weak D call TRBD1 (5 bases). The source of this sequence is an adult with an advanced solid tumor such as melanoma, head and neck, liver or kidney cancer. CDR3 DNA: TGTGCCAGCTCACCAAGGGAGACGGGGCCCTCGGCCCAGCATTTT. Its protein product is CASSPRETGPSAQHF. The complete variable domain, with remaining parts taken from reference TRBV18 and TRBJ1-5, reads NAGVMQNPRHLVRRRGQEARLRCSPMKGHSHVYWYRQLPEEGLKFMVYLQKENIIDESGMPKERFSAEFPKEGPSILRIQQVVRGDSAAYFCASSPRETGPSAQHFGDGTRLSIL.